This is a list of T cell receptor beta chains from one sample in a study of Ad26.COV2.S vaccination and SARS-CoV-2 variants. Only in-frame clones appear in the TCRdb table, and some are missing; sequencing was by immunoSEQ multiplex PCR. The data contain some 390,000 clones, about nine tenths of them singletons. The sample here was peripheral blood, taken in a trial of Ad26.COV2.S vaccine versus placebo. These TCRs come from a person aged 18-60 years who received the Ad26.COV2.S COVID-19 vaccine or a placebo. The CDR3 runs from the conserved cysteine through the conserved F or W. The D gene is left open where the match is weak. A clone size is listed for some rows: how often the clone was seen (once, few, many), or a class if it is expanded.

D gene	clone size	V gene	J gene	CDR3 DNA	CDR3 protein
NA	NA	TRBV5-1	TRBJ2-3	TGCGCCAGCAGCTTGGTGGGTTTAAGTTCGCAGTATTTT	CASSLVGLSSQYF
NA	once	TRBV6-1	TRBJ2-1	TGTGCCAGCAGTGAAGTCCCCATGGGACCGAACAATGAGCAGTTCTTC	CASSEVPMGPNNEQFF
NA	few	TRBV2	TRBJ1-1	TGTGCCAGCAGTGTAGACGGGTACACTGAAGCTTTCTTT	CASSVDGYTEAFF
NA	few	TRBV7-9	TRBJ1-2	TGTGCCAGCAGCTTAGAATGGTCGGGTCGAGGCTATGGCTACACCTTC	CASSLEWSGRGYGYTF
TRBD2	NA	TRBV11-2	TRBJ2-7	TGTGCCAGCAGTTATAGCGGGGGGCCCTCCTACGAGCAGTACTTC	CASSYSGGPSYEQYF
TRBD1	NA	TRBV2	TRBJ1-5	TGTGCCAGCAGTCTGGACAGGGGGCTGAGCAATCAGCCCCAGCATTTT	CASSLDRGLSNQPQHF
NA	NA	TRBV3-1/TRBV3-2	TRBJ1-3	TGTGCCAGCAGCCAAGATCGGGGCTCGAGCTCTGGAAACACCATATATTTT	CASSQDRGSSSGNTIYF
NA	NA	TRBV4-1	TRBJ2-7	TGCGCCAGCAGCCAAGCCGCCGGGACCGCCTACGAGCAGTACTTC	CASSQAAGTAYEQYF
NA	NA	TRBV7-9	TRBJ1-2	TGTGCCAGCAGCTCCGGGGTAAACTATGGCTACACCTTC	CASSSGVNYGYTF
NA	NA	TRBV24-1	TRBJ1-2	TGTGCCACCAGTGATCCTACAGAGGCTAGGGGCTACACCTTC	CATSDPTEARGYTF
NA	NA	TRBV7-6	TRBJ2-5	TGTGCCAGCAGCTTAGTGGGTCAAGAGACCCAGTACTTC	CASSLVGQETQYF
NA	few	TRBV7-9	TRBJ1-1	TGTGCCAGCACCCGCCGGGAGGGAAACACTGAAGCTTTCTTT	CASTRREGNTEAFF
NA	NA	TRBV6-2/TRBV6-3	TRBJ1-5	TGTGCCAGCAGTTGGCTCGATAGCAATCAGCCCCAGCATTTT	CASSWLDSNQPQHF
NA	NA	TRBV5-6	TRBJ1-3	TGTGCCAGCAGTTCTTCTCCCTCTGGAAACACCATATATTTT	CASSSSPSGNTIYF
TRBD1	NA	TRBV25-1	TRBJ2-7	TGTGCCAGCAGTGAATATGAGTTATCGACAGGGTCCCCCAACGAGCAGTACTTC	CASSEYELSTGSPNEQYF
TRBD1	NA	TRBV19	TRBJ1-3	TGTGCCAGTAGCAAAGGGGACAGGCAAACTGGAAACACCATATATTTT	CASSKGDRQTGNTIYF
NA	NA	TRBV5-1	TRBJ2-3	TGCGCCAGCAGCTTGACCGCGGGCACAGATACGCAGTATTTT	CASSLTAGTDTQYF
NA	NA	TRBV5-4	TRBJ1-1	TGTGCCAGCAGCTTCGGCGGGGGCGCGTGGAACACTGAAGCTTTCTTT	CASSFGGGAWNTEAFF
TRBD1	NA	TRBV18	TRBJ1-1	TGTGCCAGCTCCCGGGACAGGGGAAACACTGAAGCTTTCTTT	CASSRDRGNTEAFF
TRBD1	once	TRBV3-1/TRBV3-2	TRBJ1-6	TGTGCCAGCAGCCAAGAATGGACAGGGGATCTTTATTCCTATAATTCACCCCTCCACTTT	CASSQEWTGDLYSYNSPLHF
TRBD1	NA	TRBV7-2	TRBJ2-5	TGTGCCAGCAGCTTAGACGGACAGGAAGAGACCCAGTACTTC	CASSLDGQEETQYF
TRBD1	NA	TRBV10-3	TRBJ1-1	TGTGCCATCAGTTTAGGGGGCGCTTCGAACACTGAAGCTTTCTTT	CAISLGGASNTEAFF
NA	NA	TRBV12-3/TRBV12-4	TRBJ2-7	TGTGCCAGCAGCCCCGGATCCTACGAGCAGTACTTC	CASSPGSYEQYF
NA	few	TRBV30	TRBJ1-1	TGTGCCTGGGCGTTAGCAGGTGTCCTGAACACTGAAGCTTTCTTT	CAWALAGVLNTEAFF
NA	NA	TRBV5-4	TRBJ2-1	TGTGCCAGCAGCAGGACCGGAAGCTCCTACAATGAGCAGTTCTTC	CASSRTGSSYNEQFF
NA	NA	TRBV19	TRBJ1-3	TGTGCCAGTAGTATAGAAAGAGCCTACTCTGGAAACACCATATATTTT	CASSIERAYSGNTIYF
NA	NA	TRBV19	TRBJ1-5	TGTGCCAGTAGTATACCAGGGGAGGGCAATCAGCCCCAGCATTTT	CASSIPGEGNQPQHF
TRBD1	NA	TRBV24-1	TRBJ1-2	TGTGCCACCAGTCACCAGACGCCGGACAGGGCATCCTATGGCTACACCTTC	CATSHQTPDRASYGYTF
NA	NA	TRBV2	TRBJ2-7	TGTGCCAGCATTAAACTCGGAGGCGGGGACGAGCAGTACTTC	CASIKLGGGDEQYF
NA	NA	TRBV11-2	TRBJ1-2	TGTGCCAGCAGCTTAGACGGGAATGGCTACACCTTC	CASSLDGNGYTF
TRBD1	NA	TRBV5-4	TRBJ2-3	TGTGCCAGCAGCTTCGGACGACAGGGTACCACAGATACGCAGTATTTT	CASSFGRQGTTDTQYF
NA	NA	TRBV7-9	TRBJ2-3	TGTGCCAGCAGCCTATCTGCGGGCGGGGCGGGCACAGATACGCAGTATTTT	CASSLSAGGAGTDTQYF
TRBD1	few	TRBV3-1/TRBV3-2	TRBJ1-4	TGTGCCAGCAGCCAGGGACAGGGGACGAATGAAAAACTGTTTTTT	CASSQGQGTNEKLFF
NA	NA	TRBV25-1	TRBJ2-1	TGTGCCAGCAGTAACTACGTAGGCTTTGCCTACAATGAGCAGTTCTTC	CASSNYVGFAYNEQFF
NA	NA	TRBV7-9	TRBJ2-1	TGTGCCAGCAGCACAGGACAGCGGGGAAACAATGAGCAGTTCTTC	CASSTGQRGNNEQFF
NA	NA	TRBV12-5	TRBJ1-5	TGTGCTAGTGGGAGGGGCGAAGTAGGTCAGCCCCAGCATTTT	CASGRGEVGQPQHF
TRBD1	NA	TRBV19	TRBJ1-2	TGTGCCACCTCGACATACCGAGAGACAGGACAGGAGGTAGATGGCTACACCTTC	CATSTYRETGQEVDGYTF
NA	NA	TRBV28	TRBJ2-7	TGTGCCAGCAGTGTCAGGGGTCCTACCTACGAGCAGTACTTC	CASSVRGPTYEQYF
NA	NA	TRBV12-5	TRBJ1-2	TGTGCTAGTGCCTTTGGTGAGGTCCAGGGAACGCGCACCTTC	CASAFGEVQGTRTF
TRBD2	NA	TRBV5-1	TRBJ2-3	TGCGCCAGCAGCTTGGAGCGGGGGGGTACGCAGTATTTT	CASSLERGGTQYF
TRBD1	NA	TRBV7-9	TRBJ2-7	TGTGCCAGCAGCCCGGGACAGGGGGCGTTGGACGAGCAGTACTTC	CASSPGQGALDEQYF
NA	NA	TRBV11-2	TRBJ2-3	TGTGCCAGCAGCTTAGGGTGGTCAGATACGCAGTATTTT	CASSLGWSDTQYF
NA	NA	TRBV7-9	TRBJ1-4	TGTGCCAGCAGCTTAGTTTCCACTACAACTAATGAAAAACTGTTTTTT	CASSLVSTTTNEKLFF
NA	few	TRBV19	TRBJ1-3	TGTGCGACCAGTGGGGGTTCTGGAAACACCATATATTTT	CATSGGSGNTIYF
NA	NA	TRBV2	TRBJ1-5	TGTGCCAGCAGTGAAGCGTGGGGCAATCAGCCCCAGCATTTT	CASSEAWGNQPQHF
NA	NA	TRBV5-1	TRBJ2-5	TGCGCCAGCAGCTTGGGCGTGACAGAGACCCAGTACTTC	CASSLGVTETQYF
NA	once	TRBV2	TRBJ2-5	TGTGCCAGCAGTTTGACAAGCGGACAAGAGACCCAGTACTTC	CASSLTSGQETQYF
NA	NA	TRBV7-9	TRBJ1-2	TGTGCCAGCAGCTTAGCTACGGCGGCAACCTTC	CASSLATAATF
NA	NA	TRBV7-9	TRBJ2-7	TGTGCCAGCAGCTTAAGTGGCGGCCGGGCTCGGCAGTACTTC	CASSLSGGRARQYF
NA	NA	TRBV19	TRBJ1-2	TGTGCCAGTAGTGCTGGTTCGGAGTTCTATGGCTACACCTTC	CASSAGSEFYGYTF
NA	NA	TRBV10-3	TRBJ2-5	TGTGCCATCACCTTAGATGGGAGCTGGGAGACCCAGTACTTC	CAITLDGSWETQYF
NA	NA	TRBV9	TRBJ1-2	TGTGCCAGCAGCGTGTCAGGGGTAAAAAACTATGGCTACACCTTC	CASSVSGVKNYGYTF
NA	NA	TRBV18	TRBJ1-2	TGTGCCAGCTCACCAAGTGGGTTTGGCTACACCTTC	CASSPSGFGYTF
NA	NA	TRBV5-8	TRBJ1-1	TGTGCCAGCAGCTTGCAGGAGATCGCTGAAGCTTTCTTT	CASSLQEIAEAFF
NA	NA	TRBV11-3	TRBJ1-5	TGTGCCAGCAGCTGCGGGGGGATTCGGCAGCCCCAGCATTTT	CASSCGGIRQPQHF
NA	NA	TRBV7-8	TRBJ1-4	TGTGCCAGCGGGAAACAGGGTTGGAATGAAAAACTGTTTTTT	CASGKQGWNEKLFF
NA	NA	TRBV3-1/TRBV3-2	TRBJ2-2	TGTGCCAGCAGCCGTAACACCGGGGAGCTGTTTTTT	CASSRNTGELFF
TRBD1	once	TRBV27	TRBJ1-1	TGTGCCAGCACCTCAGGGGGGCTTGAAGCTTTCTTT	CASTSGGLEAFF
NA	NA	TRBV6-6	TRBJ2-5	TGTGCCAGCAGCCACCGCTACTCACGCGAGACCCAGTACTTC	CASSHRYSRETQYF
TRBD1	NA	TRBV18	TRBJ1-2	TGTGCCAGCTCACCGGACAGGGAGACTGAGGGCTATGGCTACACCTTC	CASSPDRETEGYGYTF